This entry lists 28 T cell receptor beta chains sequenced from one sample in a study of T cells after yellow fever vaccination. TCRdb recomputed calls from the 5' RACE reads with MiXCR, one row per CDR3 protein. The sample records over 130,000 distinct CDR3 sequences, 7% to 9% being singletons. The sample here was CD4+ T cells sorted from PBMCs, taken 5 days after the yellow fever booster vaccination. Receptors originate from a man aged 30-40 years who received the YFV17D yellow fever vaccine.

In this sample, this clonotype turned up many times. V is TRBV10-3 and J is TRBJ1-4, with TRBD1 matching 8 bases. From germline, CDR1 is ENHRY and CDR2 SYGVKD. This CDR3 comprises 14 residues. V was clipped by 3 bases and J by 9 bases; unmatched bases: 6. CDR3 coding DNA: TGTGCCATCAGTGAACGTCAGGGGGCCCAAAAACTGTTTTTT. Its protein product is CAISERQGAQKLFF.

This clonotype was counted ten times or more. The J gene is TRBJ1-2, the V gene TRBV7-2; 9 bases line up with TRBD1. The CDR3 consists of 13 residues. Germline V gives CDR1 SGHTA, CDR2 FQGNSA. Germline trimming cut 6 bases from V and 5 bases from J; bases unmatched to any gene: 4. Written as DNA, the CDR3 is TGTGCCAGCAGGGTGGACAGGGGATATGGCTACACCTTC. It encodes CASRVDRGYGYTF.

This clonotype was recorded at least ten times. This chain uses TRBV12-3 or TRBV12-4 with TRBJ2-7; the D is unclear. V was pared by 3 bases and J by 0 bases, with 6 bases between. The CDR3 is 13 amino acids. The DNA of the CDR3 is TGTGCCAGCAGTTTCGACGTCTCCTACGAGCAGTACTTC. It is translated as CASSFDVSYEQYF.

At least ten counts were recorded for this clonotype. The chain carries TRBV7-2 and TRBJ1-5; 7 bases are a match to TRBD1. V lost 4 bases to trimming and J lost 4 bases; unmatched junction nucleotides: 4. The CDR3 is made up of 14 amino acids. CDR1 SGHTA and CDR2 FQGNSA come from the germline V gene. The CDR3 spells CASSWRQGNQPQHF. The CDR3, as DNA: TGTGCCAGCAGCTGGCGACAGGGAAATCAGCCCCAGCATTTT.

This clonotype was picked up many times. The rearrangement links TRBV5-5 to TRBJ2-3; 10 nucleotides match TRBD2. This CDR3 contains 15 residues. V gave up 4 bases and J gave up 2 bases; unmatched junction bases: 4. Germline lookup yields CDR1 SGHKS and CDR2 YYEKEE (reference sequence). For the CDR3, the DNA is TGTGCCAGCAGCGCTAGCGGGGGTAACACAGATACGCAGTATTTT. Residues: CASSASGGNTDTQYF. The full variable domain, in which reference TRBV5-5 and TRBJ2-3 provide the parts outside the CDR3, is DAGVTQSPTHLIKTRGQQVTLRCSPISGHKSVSWYQQVLGQGPQFIFQYYEKEERGRGNFPDRFSARQFPNYSSELNVNALLLGDSALYLCASSASGGNTDTQYFGPGTRLTVL.

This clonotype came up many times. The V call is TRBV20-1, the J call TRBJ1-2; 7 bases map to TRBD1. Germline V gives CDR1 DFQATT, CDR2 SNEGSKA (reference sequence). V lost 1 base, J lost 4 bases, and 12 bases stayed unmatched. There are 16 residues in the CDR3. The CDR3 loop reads CSARAQGTARSYGYTF. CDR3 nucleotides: TGCAGTGCTAGAGCTCAGGGGACAGCAAGGAGCTATGGCTACACCTTC.

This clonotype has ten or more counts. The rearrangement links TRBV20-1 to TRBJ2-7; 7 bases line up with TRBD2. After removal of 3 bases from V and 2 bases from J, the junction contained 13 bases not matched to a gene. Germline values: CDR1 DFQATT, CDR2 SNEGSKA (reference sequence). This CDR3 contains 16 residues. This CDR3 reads CSARLRGSGPTYEQYF. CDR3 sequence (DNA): TGCAGTGCTAGGCTTCGGGGTAGCGGGCCTACCTACGAGCAGTACTTC.

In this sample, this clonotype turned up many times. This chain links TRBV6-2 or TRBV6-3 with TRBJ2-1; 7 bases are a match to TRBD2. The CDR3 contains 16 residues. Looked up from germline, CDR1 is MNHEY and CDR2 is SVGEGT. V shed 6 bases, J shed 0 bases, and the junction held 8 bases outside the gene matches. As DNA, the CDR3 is TGTGCCAGCAGCTACGGGGTAGCGGGCTCCTACAATGAGCAGTTCTTC. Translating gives CASSYGVAGSYNEQFF.

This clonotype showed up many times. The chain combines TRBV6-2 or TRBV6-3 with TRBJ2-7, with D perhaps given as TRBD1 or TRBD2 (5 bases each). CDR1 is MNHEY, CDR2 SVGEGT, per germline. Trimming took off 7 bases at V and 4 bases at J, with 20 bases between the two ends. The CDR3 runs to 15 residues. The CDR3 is CASKIIGATSYEQYF. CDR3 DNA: TGTGCCAGCAAAATCATCGGGGCCACGTCTTACGAGCAGTACTTC.

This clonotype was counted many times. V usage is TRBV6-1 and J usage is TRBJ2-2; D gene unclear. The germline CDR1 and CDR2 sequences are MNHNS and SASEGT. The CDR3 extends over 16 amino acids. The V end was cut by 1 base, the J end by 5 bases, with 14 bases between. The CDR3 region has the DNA TGTGCCAGCAGTGAAGTAGGCACCTCGAGGACCGGGGAGCTGTTTTTT. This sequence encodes CASSEVGTSRTGELFF.

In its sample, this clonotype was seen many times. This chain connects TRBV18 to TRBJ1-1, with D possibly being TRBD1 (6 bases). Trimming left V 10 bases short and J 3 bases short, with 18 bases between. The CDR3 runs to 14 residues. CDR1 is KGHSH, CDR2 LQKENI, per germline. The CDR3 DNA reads TGTGCCAACTCGAGGGGGGCCGGGGACACTGAAGCTTTCTTT. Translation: CANSRGAGDTEAFF.

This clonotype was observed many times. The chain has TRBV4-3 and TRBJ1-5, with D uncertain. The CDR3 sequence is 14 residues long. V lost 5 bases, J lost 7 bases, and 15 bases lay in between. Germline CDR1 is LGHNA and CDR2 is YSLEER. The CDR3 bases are TGCGCCAGCAGCTCGCAAGCTCGGGCCCAGCCCCAGCATTTT. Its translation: CASSSQARAQPQHF.

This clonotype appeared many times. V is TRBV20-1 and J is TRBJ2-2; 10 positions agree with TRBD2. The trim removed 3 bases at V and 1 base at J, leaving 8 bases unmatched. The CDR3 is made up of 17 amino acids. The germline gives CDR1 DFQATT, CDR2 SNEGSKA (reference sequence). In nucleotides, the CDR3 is TGCAGTGCTAGGTTTCCTAGCGGGAGCTGGAACACCGGGGAGCTGTTTTTT. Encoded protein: CSARFPSGSWNTGELFF.

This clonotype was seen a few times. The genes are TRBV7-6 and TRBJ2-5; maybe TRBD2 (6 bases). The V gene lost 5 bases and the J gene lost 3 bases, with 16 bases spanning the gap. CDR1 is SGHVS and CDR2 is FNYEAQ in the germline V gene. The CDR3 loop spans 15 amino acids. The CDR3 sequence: CASSSSAGNEETQYF. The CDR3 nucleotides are TGTGCCAGCAGCAGTTCGGCGGGAAATGAAGAGACCCAGTACTTC.

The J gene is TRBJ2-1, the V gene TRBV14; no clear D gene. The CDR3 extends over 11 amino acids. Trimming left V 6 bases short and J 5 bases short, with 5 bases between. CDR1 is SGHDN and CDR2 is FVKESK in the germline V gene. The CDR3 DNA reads TGTGCCAGCAGTGTCCACAATGAGCAGTTCTTC. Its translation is CASSVHNEQFF.

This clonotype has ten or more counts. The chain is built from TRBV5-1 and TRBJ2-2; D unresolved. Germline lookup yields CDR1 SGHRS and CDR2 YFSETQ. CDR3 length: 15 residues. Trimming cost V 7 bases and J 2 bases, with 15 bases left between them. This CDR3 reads CASRNFPGNTGELFF. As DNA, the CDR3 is TGCGCCAGCCGAAACTTTCCAGGAAACACCGGGGAGCTGTTTTTT. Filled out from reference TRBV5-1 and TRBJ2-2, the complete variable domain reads KAGVTQTPRYLIKTRGQQVTLSCSPISGHRSVSWYQQTPGQGLQFLFEYFSETQRNKGNFPGRFSGRQFSNSRSEMNVSTLELGDSALYLCASRNFPGNTGELFFGEGSRLTVL.

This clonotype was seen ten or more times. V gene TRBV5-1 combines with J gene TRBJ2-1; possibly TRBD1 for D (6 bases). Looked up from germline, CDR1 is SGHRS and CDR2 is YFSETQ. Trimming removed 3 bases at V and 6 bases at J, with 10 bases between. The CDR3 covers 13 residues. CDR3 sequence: CASSSQGSNEQFF. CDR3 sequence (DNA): TGCGCCAGCAGCTCGCAGGGGTCCAATGAGCAGTTCTTC.

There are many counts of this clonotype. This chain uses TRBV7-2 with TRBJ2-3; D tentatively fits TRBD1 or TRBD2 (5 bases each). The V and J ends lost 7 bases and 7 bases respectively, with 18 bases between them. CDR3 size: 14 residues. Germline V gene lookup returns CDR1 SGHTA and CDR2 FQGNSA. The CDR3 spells CASTLVGASNTQYF. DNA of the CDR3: TGTGCCAGCACCCTCGTCGGGGCCTCTAATACGCAGTATTTT.

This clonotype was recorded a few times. CDR3 DNA: TGTGCCAGTAGTCGTCTAGCGGGAAGGGGTGAGCAGTTCTTC. This gives the protein CASSRLAGRGEQFF. The J gene is TRBJ2-1, the V gene TRBV19; 9 bases are a match to TRBD2. The germline V gene encodes CDR1 LNHDA and CDR2 SQIVND (reference sequence). V lost 5 bases, J lost 9 bases, and 8 bases stayed unmatched. The CDR3 totals 14 residues.

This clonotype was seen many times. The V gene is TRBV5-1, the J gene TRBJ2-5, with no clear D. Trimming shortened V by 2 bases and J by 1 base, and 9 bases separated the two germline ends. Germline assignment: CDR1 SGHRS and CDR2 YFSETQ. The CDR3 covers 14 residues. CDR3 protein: CASSLNAFQETQYF. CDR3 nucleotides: TGCGCCAGCAGCTTAAACGCCTTCCAAGAGACCCAGTACTTC.

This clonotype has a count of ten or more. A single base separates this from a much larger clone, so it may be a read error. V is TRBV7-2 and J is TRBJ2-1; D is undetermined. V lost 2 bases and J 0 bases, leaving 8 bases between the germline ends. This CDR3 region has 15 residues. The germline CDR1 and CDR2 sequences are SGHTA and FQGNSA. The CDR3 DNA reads TGTGCCAGCAGCTTATCGGTGAGCTCCTACAATGAGCAGTTCTTC. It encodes CASSLSVSSYNEQFF.

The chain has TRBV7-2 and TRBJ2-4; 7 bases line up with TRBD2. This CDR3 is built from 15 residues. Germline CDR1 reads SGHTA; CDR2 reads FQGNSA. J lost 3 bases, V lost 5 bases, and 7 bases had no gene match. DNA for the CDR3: TGTGCCAGCAGCCGCGGGGGATCCGGCAAAAACATTCAGTACTTC. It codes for CASSRGGSGKNIQYF.

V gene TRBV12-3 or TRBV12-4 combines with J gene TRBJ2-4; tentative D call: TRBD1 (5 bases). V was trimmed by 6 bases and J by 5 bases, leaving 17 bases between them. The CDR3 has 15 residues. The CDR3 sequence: CASSPMTVGENIQYF. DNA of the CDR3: TGTGCCAGCAGCCCGATGACAGTTGGGGAAAACATTCAGTACTTC.

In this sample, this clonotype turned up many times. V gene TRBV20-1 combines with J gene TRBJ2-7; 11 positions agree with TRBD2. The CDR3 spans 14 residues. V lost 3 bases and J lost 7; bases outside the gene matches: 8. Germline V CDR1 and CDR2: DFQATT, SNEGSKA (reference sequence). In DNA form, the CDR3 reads TGCAGTGCTAGTCCGGGACTAGCGGTTCGGGAGCAGTACTTC. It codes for CSASPGLAVREQYF.

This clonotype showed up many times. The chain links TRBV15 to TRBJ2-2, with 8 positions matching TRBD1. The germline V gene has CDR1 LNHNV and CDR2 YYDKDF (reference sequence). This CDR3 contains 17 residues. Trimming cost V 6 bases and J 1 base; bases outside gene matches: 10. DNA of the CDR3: TGTGCCACCAGTAGCCGAGTAGGGACAGGGAACACCGGGGAGCTGTTTTTT. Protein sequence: CATSSRVGTGNTGELFF. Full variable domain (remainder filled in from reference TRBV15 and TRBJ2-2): DAMVIQNPRYQVTQFGKPVTLSCSQTLNHNVMYWYQQKSSQAPKLLFHYYDKDFNNEADTPDNFQSRRPNTSFCFLDIRSPGLGDTAMYLCATSSRVGTGNTGELFFGEGSRLTVL.

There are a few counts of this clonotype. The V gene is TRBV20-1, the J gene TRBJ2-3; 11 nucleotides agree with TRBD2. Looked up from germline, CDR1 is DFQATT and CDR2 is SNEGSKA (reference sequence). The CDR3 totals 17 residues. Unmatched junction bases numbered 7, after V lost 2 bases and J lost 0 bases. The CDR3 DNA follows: TGCAGTGCTAGAAGGTCTAGCGGGAGGACTAGCACAGATACGCAGTATTTT. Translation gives CSARRSSGRTSTDTQYF.

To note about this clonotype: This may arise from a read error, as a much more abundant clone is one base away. CDR3 DNA sequence: TGCAGCACGACTAGCGACTACTACGAGCAGTACTTC. It specifies CSTTSDYYEQYF. The chain is built from TRBV20-1 and TRBJ2-7; 8 bases fit TRBD2. CDR3 length: 12 amino acids. CDR1 DFQATT and CDR2 SNEGSKA come from the germline V gene (reference sequence).

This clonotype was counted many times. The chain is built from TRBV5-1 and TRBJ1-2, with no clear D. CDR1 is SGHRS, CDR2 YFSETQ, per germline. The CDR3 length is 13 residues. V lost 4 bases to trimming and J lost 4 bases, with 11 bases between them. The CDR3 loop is CASSLEASYGYTF. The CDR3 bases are TGCGCCAGCAGCCTTGAGGCGTCCTATGGCTACACCTTC.